Only one count was recorded for the clone carrying this T cell receptor beta chain. Its antigen is currently unknown. The data are from a study of shared clonotypes between healthy human individuals. The data were produced by immunoSEQ multiplex PCR, yet TCRdb's version contains in-frame clones alone and is incomplete. The sample contains about 1.4 million clones, more than 95% of which appear only once. The authors divided CD4+ cells into CD45RA+ naive and CD45RA-negative memory subsets. Study-wide results and limits: Among donors, sharing of clonotypes was expected to be affected by sequencing depth.

The TCR sequence derives from a man aged 25-45 years in good health. Material for sequencing was naive CD4+ T cells sorted from blood. Stated subset: CD45RA+ positively selected.

The CDR3 loop is CAWSVAGGPPDTQYF. DNA for the CDR3: TGTGCCTGGAGTGTAGCGGGAGGCCCCCCAGATACGCAGTATTTT. The chain has TRBV30 and TRBJ2-3; 9 nucleotides agree with TRBD2. Trimming cost V 0 bases and J 4 bases; bases outside gene matches: 5. The CDR3 is 15 residues long. Germline CDR1 GTSNPN, CDR2 SVGIG (reference sequence).